These 18 T cell receptor beta chains were all obtained from the same sample, sequenced in a study of cytomegalovirus exposure and HLA in healthy donors. Sequencing used immunoSEQ multiplex PCR; TCRdb keeps in-frame clones, though not all of them. The sample records some 160,000 clones, roughly nine tenths being singletons. The sample taken for sequencing was PBMCs. These receptors were taken from a young man in good health and CMV-seronegative.

The V and J genes are TRBV7-8 and TRBJ1-1, with D perhaps matching TRBD1 (6 bases). CDR1 and CDR2 from the germline V gene are SGHVS and FQNEAQ. This CDR3 has 16 residues. V lost 6 bases, J lost 5 bases, and 22 bases lay in between. DNA for the CDR3: TGTGCCAGCAGACCCAAACAGGGTGGATTTGTAACTGAAGCTTTCTTT. Amino acid sequence: CASRPKQGGFVTEAFF.

CDR3: CASSIGQGPLTEAFF. Written as DNA, the CDR3 is TGTGCCAGTAGTATAGGACAGGGTCCTCTCACTGAAGCTTTCTTT. This chain joins TRBV19 and TRBJ1-1; 7 bases map to TRBD1. J gave up 4 bases and V 1 base, and 6 bases lay outside the gene matches. There are 15 residues in the CDR3. Germline lookup yields CDR1 LNHDA and CDR2 SQIVND (reference sequence).

The table lists this clone with a count of one. V gene TRBV7-2 combines with J gene TRBJ2-5; 7 bases are shared with TRBD2. This CDR3 spans 15 amino acids. J was trimmed by 5 bases and V by 0 bases; bases with no gene match: 6. The germline V gene encodes CDR1 SGHTA and CDR2 FQGNSA. The CDR3 loop is CASSLAQRGPETQYF. In nucleotides, the CDR3 is TGTGCCAGCAGCTTAGCGCAGCGGGGCCCGGAGACCCAGTACTTC.

The J gene is TRBJ2-1, the V gene TRBV5-6, with TRBD2 matching over 8 bases. The CDR3 totals 18 residues. Trimming took 2 bases from V and 7 from J; bases not matched to a gene: 17. In germline, CDR1 is SGHDT, CDR2 YYEEEE. CDR3: CASSFPSGSLLSSNEQFF. The CDR3 bases are TGTGCCAGCAGCTTCCCAAGCGGGAGTCTATTATCATCGAATGAGCAGTTCTTC. Combining the CDR3 with reference TRBV5-6 and TRBJ2-1 gives the whole variable domain DAGVTQSPTHLIKTRGQQVTLRCSPKSGHDTVSWYQQALGQGPQFIFQYYEEEERQRGNFPDRFSGHQFPNYSSELNVNALLLGDSALYLCASSFPSGSLLSSNEQFFGPGTRLTVL.

CDR3 coding DNA: TGTGCCAGCAATTATTTAGGCGGGGGCAAGTCGACAGATACGCAGTATTTT. Protein product: CASNYLGGGKSTDTQYF. The chain employs TRBV7-9 and TRBJ2-3, with a tentative D call TRBD2 (7 bases). The germline V gene encodes CDR1 SEHNR and CDR2 FQNEAQ (reference sequence). V gave up 7 bases and J gave up 3 bases, with 23 bases separating them. The CDR3 contains 17 residues. Based on the CDR3 plus reference TRBV7-9 and TRBJ2-3, the full variable domain is DTGVSQNPRHKITKRGQNVTFRCDPISEHNRLYWYRQTLGQGPEFLTYFQNEAQLEKSRLLSDRFSAERPKGSFSTLEIQRTEQGDSAMYLCASNYLGGGKSTDTQYFGPGTRLTVL.

This clone appeared a single time. This chain links TRBV4-1 with TRBJ2-3; D gene unclear. CDR3 length: 13 amino acids. Germline CDR1 MGHRA, CDR2 YSYEKL. Trimming stripped 2 bases from V and 1 base from J, with 4 bases between. The CDR3 loop is CASSQQGTDTQYF. DNA for the CDR3: TGCGCCAGCAGCCAACAGGGCACAGATACGCAGTATTTT.

V and J are TRBV23-1 and TRBJ2-5; 8 bases fit TRBD1. TRBV23-1 is given ORF status, its function remaining uncertain. The CDR3 is 15 amino acids. The junction had 4 bases not matched to a gene; V was cut back by 2 bases and J by 2 bases. The chain's CDR3 is CASSQDYRGQETQYF. The DNA of the CDR3 is TGCGCCAGCAGTCAAGACTACAGGGGGCAAGAGACCCAGTACTTC.

The chain has TRBV11-2 and TRBJ2-3; 10 bases map to TRBD1. The germline CDR1 and CDR2 sequences are SGHAT and FQNNGV. V shed 1 base, J shed 5 bases, and the junction held 0 bases outside the gene matches. The CDR3 is made up of 14 amino acids. CDR3 nucleotide sequence: TGTGCCAGCAGCTTAGGGACAGGGGGAGATACGCAGTATTTT. Translating gives CASSLGTGGDTQYF.

This CDR3 reads CASTPPGLAGGGEQFF. CDR3 sequence (DNA): TGTGCCAGCACCCCCCCTGGACTAGCGGGTGGCGGGGAGCAGTTCTTC. V usage is TRBV7-2 and J usage is TRBJ2-1; TRBD2 matches at 11 bases. The CDR3 is 16 amino acids. CDR1 and CDR2 (germline): SGHTA, FQGNSA. J lost 10 bases, V lost 7 bases, and 15 bases had no gene match.

The rearrangement uses TRBV7-2 and TRBJ2-1; D may be TRBD1 (6 bases). The V end lost 5 bases, the J end lost 9 bases, and 20 bases lay between the germline ends. This CDR3 has 15 amino acids. Germline V lookup: CDR1 SGHTA, CDR2 FQGNSA. As DNA, the CDR3 is TGTGCCAGCAGCATCACCGGGACACCGGGCGGTGAGCAGTTCTTC. Encoded protein: CASSITGTPGGEQFF.

A single count supports this clone. The chain is built from TRBV5-1 and TRBJ2-1, with TRBD2 matching 8 bases. The junction had 8 bases not matched to a gene; V was cut back by 0 bases and J by 9 bases. CDR1 is SGHRS, CDR2 YFSETQ, per germline. This CDR3 is built from 15 residues. CDR3: CASSLVDRGGSEQFF. CDR3 DNA: TGCGCCAGCAGCTTGGTTGATCGGGGGGGAAGTGAGCAGTTCTTC. Together with reference TRBV5-1 and TRBJ2-1, the CDR3 gives the full variable domain: KAGVTQTPRYLIKTRGQQVTLSCSPISGHRSVSWYQQTPGQGLQFLFEYFSETQRNKGNFPGRFSGRQFSNSRSEMNVSTLELGDSALYLCASSLVDRGGSEQFFGPGTRLTVL.

The chain recombines TRBV6-1 with TRBJ1-5, with a weak D call TRBD1 (6 bases). CDR1 MNHNS and CDR2 SASEGT come from the germline V gene. V gave up 4 bases and J gave up 2 bases, with 9 bases separating them. This CDR3 is 14 amino acids long. The CDR3 loop reads CASSVQGGNQPQHF. CDR3 DNA sequence: TGTGCCAGCAGTGTACAGGGAGGCAATCAGCCCCAGCATTTT.

The chain's CDR3 is CASSVARGFDGYTF. The CDR3 DNA reads TGTGCCAGCAGCGTAGCCAGGGGATTCGATGGCTACACCTTC. The chain has TRBV9 and TRBJ1-2; weak D call: TRBD1 (6 bases). V was cut by 0 bases and J by 6 bases, with 12 bases left in between. The CDR3 consists of 14 residues. Germline V gene data show CDR1 as SGDLS and CDR2 as YYNGEE.

This clone was seen once. The gene calls are TRBV27 and TRBJ1-1; D is perhaps TRBD1 (6 bases). This CDR3 is 14 amino acids long. Per germline, CDR1 MNHEY and CDR2 SMNVEV (reference sequence). Trimming stripped 5 bases from V and 1 base from J, with 11 bases between. CDR3 region: CASSPGTQNTEAFF. DNA for the CDR3: TGTGCCAGCAGTCCCGGGACACAGAACACTGAAGCTTTCTTT.

V gene TRBV9 combines with J gene TRBJ1-1; no firm D call. This CDR3 region has 13 residues. Germline V CDR1 and CDR2: SGDLS, YYNGEE. The V gene lost 4 bases and the J gene lost 0 bases, with 7 bases spanning the gap. CDR3 DNA sequence: TGTGCCAGCAGCACTGCGATGAACACTGAAGCTTTCTTT. Protein sequence: CASSTAMNTEAFF. Full variable domain (rest looked up from reference TRBV9 and TRBJ1-1): DSGVTQTPKHLITATGQRVTLRCSPRSGDLSVYWYQQSLDQGLQFLIQYYNGEERAKGNILERFSAQQFPDLHSELNLSSLELGDSALYFCASSTAMNTEAFFGQGTRLTVV.

The rearrangement links TRBV6-5 to TRBJ2-6, with a weak D call TRBD1 (6 bases). CDR3 length: 16 amino acids. Germline V gives CDR1 MNHEY, CDR2 SVGAGI. Trimming took 4 bases from V and 0 from J, leaving 10 bases between them. The CDR3 coding sequence is TGTGCCAGCAGTTTCTTACAGGGCTCTGGGGCCAACGTCCTGACTTTC. Protein: CASSFLQGSGANVLTF.

V and J are TRBV19 and TRBJ1-4, with 7 bases fitting TRBD1. This CDR3 region has 15 residues. CDR1 is LNHDA and CDR2 is SQIVND in the germline V gene (reference sequence). The V and J ends lost 6 bases and 6 bases, in that order; junction bases with no gene match: 10. This CDR3 is CASRLAGRGDEKLFF. The CDR3 bases are TGTGCCAGTAGATTAGCCGGCAGGGGGGATGAAAAACTGTTTTTT.

The V call is TRBV6-5, the J call TRBJ2-7; TRBD2 aligns across 10 bases. J was trimmed by 6 bases and V by 6 bases; bases with no gene match: 2. The CDR3 has 12 residues. Germline V gene lookup returns CDR1 MNHEY and CDR2 SVGAGI. The DNA for the CDR3 is TGTGCCAGCAGAAGCGGGAGGGGCGAGCAGTACGTC. The encoded protein is CASRSGRGEQYV.